The 20 T cell receptor beta chains given below trace back to one sample, sequenced in a study of T-cell reconstitution after alpha-beta-depleted transplantation in children. Preparing the TCRbeta library involved the use of unique molecular identifiers. TCRdb re-called the PCR reads through MiXCR, storing one row per CDR3 protein. The sample lists about 240,000 distinct CDR3 sequences; 12% were seen once. The material sequenced was PBMCs from the stem cell graft donor, taken from the stem cell graft. Receptors originate from a human donor who donated a stem cell graft to a child with acute lymphoblastic leukemia.

This clonotype was detected ten times or more. The chain carries TRBV3-1 and TRBJ2-1; 12 bases line up with TRBD2. The trim removed 5 bases at V and 5 bases at J, leaving 1 base unmatched. From germline, CDR1 is LGHDT and CDR2 YNNKEL (reference sequence). This CDR3 spans 14 amino acids. The CDR3 DNA is TGTGCCAGCAGCTGGACTAGCGGGGACAATGAGCAGTTCTTC. Amino acid sequence: CASSWTSGDNEQFF.

Ten or more counts support this clonotype. This sequence joins TRBV6-2 or TRBV6-3 and TRBJ2-7; D not certain. The CDR3 runs to 14 residues. Trimming took 8 bases from V and 2 from J, leaving 16 bases between them. The V gene's germline CDR1 is MNHEY and CDR2 SVGEGT. Here the CDR3 reads CASAWADRTYEQYF. In DNA form, the CDR3 reads TGTGCCAGCGCTTGGGCGGACCGTACCTACGAGCAGTACTTC.

This clonotype has ten or more counts. The chain recombines TRBV7-3 with TRBJ2-3, with TRBD1 as a possible D gene (6 bases). Trimming removed 5 bases at V and 6 bases at J, with 15 bases between. The CDR3 extends over 14 amino acids. CDR1 and CDR2 (germline): SGHTA, FQGTGA. The DNA of the CDR3 is TGTGCCAGCAGCGGTAAAACAGGGCCCGATACGCAGTATTTT. Protein product: CASSGKTGPDTQYF.

This clonotype has only a few counts. This chain joins TRBV19 and TRBJ2-5; TRBD2 might be the D (6 bases). Trimming left V 3 bases short and J 5 bases short, with 19 bases between. This CDR3 comprises 16 residues. Germline V CDR1 and CDR2: LNHDA, SQIVND (reference sequence). CDR3 sequence reads: CASSIQIAFGGETQYF. Written as DNA, the CDR3 is TGTGCCAGTAGTATCCAAATCGCCTTCGGAGGGGAGACCCAGTACTTC.

This clonotype was picked up a small number of times. The chain couples TRBV6-5 to TRBJ2-5, with 11 bases identical to TRBD2. The germline gives CDR1 MNHEY, CDR2 SVGAGI. V dropped 4 bases and J dropped 3; count of bases not matched to a gene: 13. This CDR3 spans 18 amino acids. The CDR3 DNA is TGTGCCAGCAGTTTGGGGACTAGCGGTTCCCTAGTGGAAGAGACCCAGTACTTC. Translated: CASSLGTSGSLVEETQYF.

About this clonotype itself: A much bigger clone sits one base away, suggesting this may be a read error. The chain employs TRBV20-1 and TRBJ1-5; 7 bases fit TRBD1. The ends lost 4 bases at V and 3 bases at J; junction bases unmatched: 6. Germline V gene lookup returns CDR1 DFQATT and CDR2 SNEGSKA (reference sequence). The CDR3 is made up of 14 amino acids. The CDR3, as DNA: TGCAGTGCTATTCGGGACAGATTCAATCAGCCCCAGCATTTT. Its protein product is CSAIRDRFNQPQHF.

This clonotype was seen at least ten times. The chain is built from TRBV7-2 and TRBJ2-1, with D hard to call. V was shortened by 0 bases and J by 9 bases, with 15 bases between the two germline ends. This CDR3 region has 15 residues. Germline V gene sequence: CDR1 SGHTA, CDR2 FQGNSA. The CDR3 region has the DNA TGTGCCAGCAGCTTAGCTTCCCGAAGATTCGGTGAGCAGTTCTTC. This translates into CASSLASRRFGEQFF.

This clonotype has more than one count but fewer than ten. V is TRBV5-1 and J is TRBJ2-1; the match to TRBD2 covers 10 bases. The CDR3 loop spans 15 amino acids. Germline CDR1 and CDR2: SGHRS and YFSETQ. V shed 4 bases, J shed 9 bases, and the junction held 10 bases outside the gene matches. CDR3 nucleotides: TGCGCCAGCAGCGATTTAGCGGGAGGAGGAGGTGAGCAGTTCTTC. It codes for CASSDLAGGGGEQFF.

The rearrangement uses TRBV5-1 and TRBJ2-5, with TRBD1 matching 7 bases. The CDR3 is 16 amino acids. CDR1 is SGHRS, CDR2 YFSETQ, per germline. Trimming cost V 2 bases and J 3 bases; bases outside gene matches: 10. CDR3 nucleotide sequence: TGCGCCAGCAGCTTATCGACAGGGACGCAAGAAGAGACCCAGTACTTC. As protein: CASSLSTGTQEETQYF.

The table lists this clonotype with many counts. The chain carries TRBV10-3 and TRBJ2-2; 7 bases match TRBD1. This CDR3 region has 13 residues. V was clipped by 5 bases and J by 4 bases; unmatched bases: 1. Germline V gene lookup returns CDR1 ENHRY and CDR2 SYGVKD. The CDR3 DNA sequence: TGTGCCATCAGTTCAGGGGGCACCGGGGAGCTGTTTTTT. It is translated as CAISSGGTGELFF.

This clonotype turned up a few times. The chain is built from TRBV20-1 and TRBJ2-7; maybe TRBD1 (5 bases). V gave up 2 bases and J gave up 4 bases, with 15 bases separating them. Germline V lookup: CDR1 DFQATT, CDR2 SNEGSKA (reference sequence). The CDR3 runs 14 residues. The CDR3 DNA reads as TGCAGTGCTAGAAACCCTGGGGCCCGATACGAGCAGTACTTC. Protein sequence: CSARNPGARYEQYF.

The chain links TRBV6-6 to TRBJ2-7; no firm D call. The V gene's germline CDR1 is MNHNY and CDR2 SVGAGI (reference sequence). This CDR3 is built from 12 residues. The V and J ends lost 6 bases and 7 bases respectively, with 13 bases between them. The CDR3 nucleotides read TGTGCCAGCAGCGGCCTTCTCTCTGAGCAGTACTTC. Translating gives CASSGLLSEQYF.

Comments on this clonotype: Possible read error: a much larger clone is one base away. This chain links TRBV7-6 with TRBJ2-7; 11 positions match TRBD2. The CDR3 contains 16 residues. Germline V gene sequence: CDR1 SGHVS, CDR2 FNYEAQ. V shed 1 base, J shed 2 bases, and the junction held 4 bases outside the gene matches. CDR3 nucleotides: TGTGCCAGCAGCTTAGGGCGACTAGCGGGACCCTACGAGCAGTACTTC. Translation: CASSLGRLAGPYEQYF.

This chain links TRBV29-1 with TRBJ2-7; 8 nucleotides agree with TRBD1. The V segment lost 0 bases and the J segment 5 bases; nucleotides outside the gene matches: 15. Looked up from germline, CDR1 is SQVTM and CDR2 is ANQGSEA. The CDR3 is 17 amino acids. The CDR3 region is CSVEDADRTGLIHEQYF. For the CDR3, the DNA is TGCAGCGTTGAAGACGCAGACCGGACAGGGCTTATCCACGAGCAGTACTTC.

This clonotype was seen repeatedly, ten times or more. The chain links TRBV7-2 to TRBJ1-1; TRBD1 agrees at 12 bases. The CDR3 covers 17 residues. Germline V CDR1 and CDR2: SGHTA, FQGNSA. The V and J ends lost 1 base and 4 bases, in that order; junction bases with no gene match: 7. In DNA form, the CDR3 reads TGTGCCAGCAGCTTAGTTGGGACAGGGGGCGTCGGCACTGAAGCTTTCTTT. Its translation: CASSLVGTGGVGTEAFF.

This clonotype showed up many times. J is TRBJ2-7 and V is TRBV12-3 or TRBV12-4, with D possibly TRBD2 on 5 matching bases. CDR3 length: 14 residues. Trimming took off 3 bases at V and 3 bases at J, with 12 bases between the two ends. In DNA form, the CDR3 reads TGTGCCAGCAGTTTTTCCGAGGGAAGCTACGAGCAGTACTTC. Its translation: CASSFSEGSYEQYF.

This clonotype was found many times. The chain employs TRBV12-3 or TRBV12-4 and TRBJ2-1; D possibly corresponds to TRBD2 (6 bases). Trimming took 4 bases from V and 8 from J, leaving 9 bases between them. This CDR3 comprises 12 residues. CDR3 sequence: CASSSGGDEQFF. The DNA of the CDR3 is TGTGCCAGCAGTTCCGGCGGGGATGAGCAGTTCTTC.

V is TRBV6-1 and J is TRBJ2-5; unclear D gene. The CDR3 has 16 amino acids. The germline V gene encodes CDR1 MNHNS and CDR2 SASEGT. V lost 7 bases to trimming and J lost 4 bases, with 22 bases between them. The CDR3 DNA follows: TGTGCCAGCAACCCAAACCCGCGCCCTGTGGGAGAGACCCAGTACTTC. This codes for CASNPNPRPVGETQYF.

This clonotype was picked up many times. This chain joins TRBV5-1 and TRBJ1-1; 7 bases fit TRBD1. Per the germline V gene, CDR1 is SGHRS and CDR2 is YFSETQ. V lost 4 bases to trimming and J lost 1 base; unmatched junction nucleotides: 7. The CDR3 contains 15 residues. Written as DNA, the CDR3 is TGCGCCAGCAGCCTACCGAGGGGGCGGAACACTGAAGCTTTCTTT. It yields the protein CASSLPRGRNTEAFF.

Turning to this clonotype: This may stem from a read error, because a much larger clone lies one nucleotide away. The chain links TRBV27 to TRBJ1-2, with TRBD1 identical over 7 bases. CDR1 is MNHEY and CDR2 is SMNVEV in the germline V gene (reference sequence). This CDR3 contains 15 residues. The CDR3 sequence is CASRPERGLIRGYPF. The CDR3 DNA sequence: TGTGCCAGCAGACCTGAAAGGGGGCTTATCAGAGGCTACCCCTTC.